The sequence of this TCR beta chain was determined in a study of cytomegalovirus exposure and HLA in healthy donors. General observations from the study: Despite most TCR sequences being rare, some public TCRs occurred in many donors.

The CDR3 contains 16 residues. Trimming cost V 4 bases and J 1 base; bases outside gene matches: 2. CDR1 SGHNT and CDR2 YYREEE come from the germline V gene (reference sequence). TCRdb's table, derived via immunoSEQ multiplex PCR, lists solely in-frame clones and lacks some. Of about 110,000 clones listed, roughly 95% are singletons. On this clone itself: As yet, its antigen is unknown.

The source of this sequence is a woman aged 18-30 years in good health and CMV-seronegative. The sample consisted of PBMCs. The chain recombines TRBV5-4 with TRBJ2-7; 16 bases map to TRBD2. CDR3 residues: CASSLGLAGGSYEQYF. CDR3 nucleotide sequence: TGTGCCAGCAGCCTGGGACTAGCGGGGGGGTCCTACGAGCAGTACTTC.